These 23 T cell receptor beta chains originate from one sample sequenced in a study of blood T cell repertoires in COVID-19. Assay: immunoSEQ multiplex PCR; the TCRdb copy retains only in-frame clones and omits some. The sample includes about 110,000 clones, more than 70% of them seen just once. The specimen was peripheral blood. The origin of the receptors is a woman aged 45 to 65 with acute or convalescent COVID-19.

V usage is TRBV30 and J usage is TRBJ2-7; TRBD2 is a possible D gene (5 bases). V was shortened by 7 bases and J by 0 bases, with 13 bases between the two germline ends. CDR1 and CDR2 (germline): GTSNPN, SVGIG (reference sequence). There are 13 residues in the CDR3. This CDR3 reads CALGVAGSYEQYF. The CDR3 nucleotides are TGTGCCTTGGGAGTTGCCGGCTCCTACGAGCAGTACTTC. The variable domain in full, completed from reference TRBV30 and TRBJ2-7, reads SQTIHQWPATLVQPVGSPLSLECTVEGTSNPNLYWYRQAAGRGLQLLFYSVGIGQISSEVPQNLSASRPQDRQFILSSKKLLLSDSGFYLCALGVAGSYEQYFGPGTRLTVT.

V and J are TRBV4-1 and TRBJ1-4; tentative D call: TRBD1 (5 bases). The ends were cut back, 4 bases at V and 13 bases at J, with 16 bases in the middle. Germline CDR1 is MGHRA and CDR2 is YSYEKL. The length of the CDR3 is 13 residues. This CDR3 reads CASSPDGGLGLFF. The CDR3 DNA reads as TGCGCCAGCAGCCCGGACGGGGGGTTAGGACTGTTTTTT.

The chain joins TRBV28 to TRBJ2-7; 9 bases fit TRBD1. CDR3 length: 15 residues. The trim removed 3 bases at V and 7 bases at J, leaving 10 bases unmatched. Germline CDR1 MDHEN, CDR2 SYDVKM. CDR3 coding DNA: TGTGCCAGCAGTTTTGAGGGACAGGGACCTCGAGAGCAGTACTTC. Residues: CASSFEGQGPREQYF. Combining the CDR3 with reference TRBV28 and TRBJ2-7 gives the whole variable domain DVKVTQSSRYLVKRTGEKVFLECVQDMDHENMFWYRQDPGLGLRLIYFSYDVKMKEKGDIPEGYSVSREKKERFSLILESASTNQTSMYLCASSFEGQGPREQYFGPGTRLTVT.

This chain links TRBV28 with TRBJ1-2; D remains ambiguous. This CDR3 has 12 amino acids. Deletions cut 6 bases from V and 4 bases from J, with 9 bases between. Germline V gives CDR1 MDHEN, CDR2 SYDVKM. The CDR3 is CASRASTYGYTF. The CDR3 DNA sequence: TGTGCCAGCAGAGCTTCCACCTATGGCTACACCTTC.

This chain joins TRBV3-1 (or the pseudogene TRBV3-2) and TRBJ1-4; TRBD1 aligns across 11 bases. The germline V gene encodes CDR1 LGHDT and CDR2 YNNKEL (reference sequence). J lost 12 bases, V lost 3 bases, and 9 bases had no gene match. The CDR3 has 15 amino acids. CDR3 sequence (DNA): TGTGCCAGCAGCCACGCCGGGACAGGGGGTGCAGAACTGTTTTTT. It specifies CASSHAGTGGAELFF.

The genes are TRBV3-1 (or the pseudogene TRBV3-2) and TRBJ2-3; 7 nucleotides line up with TRBD2. The V and J ends lost 4 bases and 4 bases, in that order; junction bases with no gene match: 14. This CDR3 region has 17 residues. Germline V lookup: CDR1 LGHDT, CDR2 YNNKEL (reference sequence). The CDR3 DNA reads as TGTGCCAGCAGCCCCCGGGGAGCACTAGCGTCGGCAGATACGCAGTATTTT. As protein: CASSPRGALASADTQYF.

This rearrangement joins TRBV6-5 to TRBJ2-7; tentative D call: TRBD1 (5 bases). Germline lookup yields CDR1 MNHEY and CDR2 SVGAGI. V was clipped by 6 bases and J by 9 bases, with 18 bases between them. This CDR3 spans 13 amino acids. CDR3 sequence (DNA): TGTGCCAGCAGCGACAGAAGGAACTCTGGGCAGTACTTC. This sequence encodes CASSDRRNSGQYF.

This clone occurred many times. This rearrangement joins TRBV19 to TRBJ2-7; 11 bases are shared with TRBD2. The germline CDR1 and CDR2 sequences are LNHDA and SQIVND (reference sequence). The V and J ends lost 3 bases and 5 bases, in that order; junction bases with no gene match: 3. The CDR3 totals 14 residues. CDR3 amino acids: CASSMTSGTHEQYF. The CDR3 DNA follows: TGTGCCAGTAGTATGACTAGCGGGACCCACGAGCAGTACTTC.

The sample holds a few counts of this clone. The rearrangement uses TRBV19 and TRBJ1-1; 11 bases are shared with TRBD1. Trimming took 6 bases from V and 4 from J; bases not matched to a gene: 13. CDR1 and CDR2 from the germline V gene are LNHDA and SQIVND (reference sequence). The length of the CDR3 is 17 residues. The CDR3: CASSPRGSGTGGTEAFF. The CDR3, as DNA: TGTGCCAGTAGCCCGCGAGGCTCCGGGACAGGGGGCACTGAAGCTTTCTTT.

J is TRBJ1-6 and V is TRBV6-5, with 11 positions matching TRBD1. The length of the CDR3 is 14 residues. V shed 6 bases and J 9 bases; nucleotides not matched to a gene: 4. From germline, CDR1 is MNHEY and CDR2 SVGAGI. The CDR3 region is CASSSDRGLSPLHF. DNA for the CDR3: TGTGCCAGCAGCTCGGACAGGGGGCTTTCACCCCTCCACTTT.

The V gene is TRBV6-2 or TRBV6-3, the J gene TRBJ2-2; TRBD2 is a possible D gene (6 bases). The V end was cut by 4 bases, the J end by 3 bases, with 15 bases between. CDR3 length: 16 amino acids. Germline lookup yields CDR1 MNHEY and CDR2 SVGEGT. The CDR3 DNA reads TGTGCCAGCAGTTCCCGAGAGACTAGGGACACCGGGGAGCTGTTTTTT. Protein sequence: CASSSRETRDTGELFF.

This chain uses TRBV5-4 with TRBJ2-7; tentative D call: TRBD2 (6 bases). This CDR3 has 14 residues. Germline lookup yields CDR1 SGHNT and CDR2 YYREEE (reference sequence). Deletions cut 3 bases from V and 2 bases from J, with 12 bases between. CDR3 amino acids: CASSWRGRPYEQYF. The CDR3 DNA follows: TGTGCCAGCAGCTGGAGGGGACGGCCCTACGAGCAGTACTTC.

The chain combines TRBV28 with TRBJ2-7; unclear D gene. From germline, CDR1 is MDHEN and CDR2 SYDVKM. The CDR3 is 12 residues long. V shed 6 bases and J shed 3 bases, with 9 bases lying between them. The CDR3 reads CASRQNIYEQYF. In DNA, the CDR3 is TGTGCCAGCAGGCAGAACATCTACGAGCAGTACTTC.

J is TRBJ1-2 and V is TRBV19; tentative D call: TRBD1 (5 bases). The V end was cut by 3 bases, the J end by 4 bases, with 12 bases between. The germline V gene encodes CDR1 LNHDA and CDR2 SQIVND (reference sequence). The CDR3 is 14 amino acids. The CDR3 is CASSISDSFYGYTF. The DNA of the CDR3 is TGTGCCAGTAGTATTTCCGACAGCTTCTATGGCTACACCTTC.

The gene calls are TRBV21-1 and TRBJ2-7; the D segment call TRBD2 is taken from the table without a DNA check. TRBV21-1 is tagged as a pseudogene. CDR3 length equals 14 residues. The CDR3 sequence is CASSQGAGSYEQYF. The CDR3 region has the DNA TGTGCCAGCAGCCAAGGGGCGGGCTCCTACGAGCAGTACTTC.

The V call is TRBV5-1, the J call TRBJ2-3; 7 bases are a match to TRBD1. The V and J ends lost 4 bases and 6 bases, in that order; junction bases with no gene match: 8. CDR1 is SGHRS, CDR2 YFSETQ, per germline. This CDR3 contains 14 residues. CDR3 in DNA: TGCGCCAGCAGCATGGAACAGGGGCGGGATACGCAGTATTTT. Translation gives CASSMEQGRDTQYF.

The chain carries TRBV19 and TRBJ1-4, with 8 nucleotides matching TRBD1. Germline V gives CDR1 LNHDA, CDR2 SQIVND (reference sequence). The CDR3 loop spans 14 amino acids. The V and J ends lost 7 bases and 5 bases, in that order; junction bases with no gene match: 6. The chain's CDR3 is CASNRDRGNEKLFF. DNA of the CDR3: TGTGCCAGTAATCGTGACAGGGGAAATGAAAAACTGTTTTTT. The full variable domain, completed using reference TRBV19 and TRBJ1-4, is DGGITQSPKYLFRKEGQNVTLSCEQNLNHDAMYWYRQDPGQGLRLIYYSQIVNDFQKGDIAEGYSVSREKKESFPLTVTSAQKNPTAFYLCASNRDRGNEKLFFGSGTQLSVL.

This clone was counted ten times or more. The chain couples TRBV2 to TRBJ1-5; D is unclear. Germline CDR1 and CDR2: SNHLY and FYNNEI. The CDR3 has 15 amino acids. Trimming removed 5 bases from V and 4 bases from J, with 15 bases in between. This chain's CDR3 is CASSRYSSFNQPQHF. The CDR3, as DNA: TGTGCCAGCAGTCGGTACAGCTCTTTTAATCAGCCCCAGCATTTT.

The chain recombines TRBV14 with TRBJ1-2, with 12 bases matching TRBD1. Germline lookup yields CDR1 SGHDN and CDR2 FVKESK. With V trimmed by 1 base and J by 4 bases, 4 bases remained unmatched. The CDR3 runs 16 residues. The CDR3 here is CASSQAGTGGGYGYTF. The CDR3 nucleotides are TGTGCCAGCAGCCAAGCAGGGACAGGGGGCGGCTATGGCTACACCTTC. The full variable domain, in which reference TRBV14 and TRBJ1-2 provide the parts outside the CDR3, is EAGVTQFPSHSVIEKGQTVTLRCDPISGHDNLYWYRRVMGKEIKFLLHFVKESKQDESGMPNNRFLAERTGGTYSTLKVQPAELEDSGVYFCASSQAGTGGGYGYTFGSGTRLTVV.

The chain carries TRBV2 and TRBJ2-7; 9 positions match TRBD1. The trim removed 8 bases at V and 1 base at J, leaving 9 bases unmatched. The CDR3 covers 15 residues. Germline V gene data show CDR1 as SNHLY and CDR2 as FYNNEI. This CDR3 reads CASSLTGGVSYEQYF. Here the CDR3 DNA reads TGTGCCAGCTCCTTGACAGGGGGAGTGTCCTACGAGCAGTACTTC.

The chain carries TRBV19 and TRBJ1-2, with 10 bases identical to TRBD1. V trimming: 8 bases; J trimming: 7 bases; junction bases outside the gene matches: 10. From germline, CDR1 is LNHDA and CDR2 SQIVND (reference sequence). The CDR3 totals 14 residues. DNA of the CDR3: TGTGCCAGTGATGACAGGGGGCGTATAGGTGGCTACACCTTC. Translating gives CASDDRGRIGGYTF.

The chain recombines TRBV6-1 with TRBJ1-1; tentatively, D is TRBD1 (6 bases). The CDR3 loop spans 16 amino acids. Between the trimmed V and J ends, which lost 2 bases and 0 bases, there was a span of 13 bases. Germline CDR1 MNHNS, CDR2 SASEGT. The CDR3 loop reads CASSEWGPALNTEAFF. Written as DNA, the CDR3 is TGTGCCAGCAGTGAATGGGGGCCAGCCCTGAACACTGAAGCTTTCTTT.

The chain links TRBV19 to TRBJ1-5; D remains unclear. The CDR3 is 15 residues long. Germline assignment: CDR1 LNHDA and CDR2 SQIVND (reference sequence). Trimming stripped 1 base from V and 0 bases from J, with 7 bases between. The CDR3 bases are TGTGCCAGTAGTATAGGCGTCAATAGCAATCAGCCCCAGCATTTT. Translation: CASSIGVNSNQPQHF.